This passage covers 8 T cell receptor beta chains from one sample sequenced in a study of blood T cell repertoires in COVID-19. Profiling relied on immunoSEQ multiplex PCR, and the TCRdb table lists in-frame clones only, not all of them. The table shows about 170,000 clones, with 75% to 90% occurring only once. Sequencing input: PBMCs or T cells enriched from blood (not recorded which). The receptor set was obtained from a woman aged 18-35 years who had recovered from COVID-19.

About this clone itself: Other DNA sequences in the same sample also yield this CDR3. V usage is TRBV3-1 (or the pseudogene TRBV3-2) and J usage is TRBJ2-7; D is possibly TRBD2 (5 bases). The V end was cut by 0 bases, the J end by 5 bases, with 8 bases between. Germline loops: CDR1 LGHDT, CDR2 YNNKEL (reference sequence). The CDR3 consists of 13 residues. The CDR3: CASSQDRGHEQYF. The CDR3 DNA follows: TGTGCCAGCAGCCAAGATCGAGGGCACGAGCAGTACTTC.

The chain recombines TRBV7-9 with TRBJ2-3; D may be TRBD1 (7 bases). CDR1 SEHNR and CDR2 FQNEAQ come from the germline V gene (reference sequence). This CDR3 contains 15 residues. V was pared by 2 bases and J by 3 bases, with 12 bases between. The CDR3: CASSLFPGGTDTQYF. CDR3 in DNA: TGTGCCAGCAGCTTATTCCCAGGGGGGACAGATACGCAGTATTTT. The full variable domain, completed using reference TRBV7-9 and TRBJ2-3, is DTGVSQNPRHKITKRGQNVTFRCDPISEHNRLYWYRQTLGQGPEFLTYFQNEAQLEKSRLLSDRFSAERPKGSFSTLEIQRTEQGDSAMYLCASSLFPGGTDTQYFGPGTRLTVL.

V usage is TRBV27 and J usage is TRBJ2-6; D might be TRBD2 (6 bases). The CDR3 has 17 residues. Per the germline V gene, CDR1 is MNHEY and CDR2 is SMNVEV (reference sequence). V was cut by 6 bases and J by 0 bases, with 15 bases left in between. The CDR3 sequence is CASSSGPTSSGANVLTF. CDR3 bases: TGTGCCAGCAGCTCGGGACCGACTAGCTCTGGGGCCAACGTCCTGACTTTC.

The gene calls are TRBV9 and TRBJ1-1; D unclear. Trimming pared 0 bases from V and 1 base from J, leaving 13 bases between. CDR3 length: 16 residues. Germline CDR1 and CDR2: SGDLS and YYNGEE. Here the CDR3 reads CASSVGGSGRNTEAFF. In nucleotides, the CDR3 is TGTGCCAGCAGCGTAGGGGGAAGCGGGCGGAACACTGAAGCTTTCTTT. The variable domain in full, with the rest retrieved from reference TRBV9 and TRBJ1-1, is DSGVTQTPKHLITATGQRVTLRCSPRSGDLSVYWYQQSLDQGLQFLIQYYNGEERAKGNILERFSAQQFPDLHSELNLSSLELGDSALYFCASSVGGSGRNTEAFFGQGTRLTVV.

This clone was seen once. The rearrangement joins TRBV19 to TRBJ1-2, with TRBD1 matching 7 bases. After removal of 6 bases from V and 8 bases from J, the junction contained 12 bases not matched to a gene. This CDR3 comprises 14 residues. CDR1 and CDR2 from the germline V gene are LNHDA and SQIVND (reference sequence). The CDR3 DNA reads TGTGCCAGTAGATTAGGGACAGTCAATCGGGGCTACACCTTC. It encodes CASRLGTVNRGYTF.

This clone is a singleton in its sample. This chain connects TRBV19 to TRBJ2-7; tentative D call: TRBD1 (6 bases). Germline V lookup: CDR1 LNHDA, CDR2 SQIVND (reference sequence). The CDR3 consists of 12 residues. V was clipped by 7 bases and J by 5 bases, with 12 bases between them. The CDR3 DNA reads TGTGCCAGTAACTCAGGGGTCGACGAGCAGTACTTC. This encodes CASNSGVDEQYF. The complete variable domain, with remaining parts taken from reference TRBV19 and TRBJ2-7, reads DGGITQSPKYLFRKEGQNVTLSCEQNLNHDAMYWYRQDPGQGLRLIYYSQIVNDFQKGDIAEGYSVSREKKESFPLTVTSAQKNPTAFYLCASNSGVDEQYFGPGTRLTVT.

The J gene is TRBJ2-7, the V gene TRBV19; 12 nucleotides align to TRBD1. V shed 7 bases and J 4 bases; nucleotides not matched to a gene: 5. The CDR3 loop spans 14 amino acids. Germline CDR1 LNHDA, CDR2 SQIVND (reference sequence). The CDR3 DNA reads as TGTGCCAGTAAGTCGGGACAGGGGGCTTACGAGCAGTACTTC. This translates into CASKSGQGAYEQYF.

The CDR3 bases are TGTGCCAGCAGCTTAACAAGGGACAGGGCGGGCTACGAGCAGTACTTC. Its translation: CASSLTRDRAGYEQYF. The chain joins TRBV7-3 to TRBJ2-7, with 9 positions matching TRBD1. The CDR3 is made up of 16 amino acids. V shed 0 bases, J shed 3 bases, and the junction held 6 bases outside the gene matches. Per germline, CDR1 SGHTA and CDR2 FQGTGA.